One sample yielded the 8 T cell receptor beta chains listed below, sequenced in a study of CD8+ T cells in alopecia areata (dated by TCRdb to the late 2010s). The time point label of this sample denotes: baseline before oral tofacitinib. Receptor libraries were prepared by the immunoSEQ multiplex PCR assay. For TCR sequencing, RNA was extracted from every sample and reverse transcribed into cDNA to serve as template. Here the immuneACCESS table is served through TCRdb, limited to in-frame sequences with V and J called. Missing clones are a known gap in these copies; in checked studies unresolved V genes cover under half, and the rest lacks a known reason. For this sample the table gives over 200,000 clones, of which around 62% were detected only once. Approximately 0.44% of the sample comes from the top ten. The sample in question was CD4+ T cells sorted from blood, obtained at week 0. The receptors were gathered from a human donor with alopecia areata.

This clone occurred a few times. The chain carries TRBV9 and TRBJ2-7, with 10 bases identical to TRBD2. The CDR3 contains 15 residues. Germline loops: CDR1 SGDLS, CDR2 YYNGEE. J gave up 4 bases and V 0 bases, and 4 bases lay outside the gene matches. The CDR3: CASSVGSSGSYEQYF. The CDR3, as DNA: TGTGCCAGCAGCGTAGGATCTAGCGGGAGTTACGAGCAGTACTTC.

The V and J genes are TRBV5-6 and TRBJ1-2; 7 nucleotides agree with TRBD1. CDR3 length equals 13 residues. From germline, CDR1 is SGHDT and CDR2 YYEEEE. The J segment lost 8 bases and the V segment lost 5 bases, leaving 9 bases of the junction unmatched. In DNA form, the CDR3 reads TGTGCCAGCAGAAGATCAGGGGGTCGGGGCTACACCTTC. Residues: CASRRSGGRGYTF. Using reference TRBV5-6 and TRBJ1-2 for the parts outside the CDR3, the full variable domain is DAGVTQSPTHLIKTRGQQVTLRCSPKSGHDTVSWYQQALGQGPQFIFQYYEEEERQRGNFPDRFSGHQFPNYSSELNVNALLLGDSALYLCASRRSGGRGYTFGSGTRLTVV.

This clone has a handful of counts. The chain carries TRBV9 and TRBJ1-3; D is unresolved. There are 15 residues in the CDR3. Germline values: CDR1 SGDLS, CDR2 YYNGEE. V lost 4 bases to trimming and J lost 0 bases, with 11 bases between them. CDR3 region: CASSSDLSSGNTIYF. For the CDR3, the DNA is TGTGCCAGCAGCTCTGACCTCAGCTCTGGAAACACCATATATTTT.

The V call is TRBV7-3, the J call TRBJ2-1; tentatively, D is TRBD1 (6 bases). The germline CDR1 and CDR2 sequences are SGHTA and FQGTGA. This CDR3 contains 15 residues. Trimming took 4 bases from V and 9 from J, leaving 19 bases between them. The CDR3 here is CASSSNPGQGGEQFF. The DNA for the CDR3 is TGTGCCAGCAGCTCAAATCCGGGACAAGGCGGTGAGCAGTTCTTC. The full variable domain, rest sourced from reference TRBV7-3 and TRBJ2-1, is GAGVSQTPSNKVTEKGKYVELRCDPISGHTALYWYRQSLGQGPEFLIYFQGTGAADDSGLPNDRFFAVRPEGSVSTLKIQRTERGDSAVYLCASSSNPGQGGEQFFGPGTRLTVL.

V and J are TRBV7-9 and TRBJ2-7; possible D gene TRBD1, 5 bases. The CDR3 is 12 residues long. CDR1 and CDR2 from the germline V gene are SEHNR and FQNEAQ (reference sequence). The CDR3 region is CAGRQDSYEQYF. CDR3 in DNA: TGTGCGGGGCGACAAGATTCCTACGAGCAGTACTTC.

V is TRBV5-1 and J is TRBJ2-3; maybe TRBD1 (6 bases). Germline loops: CDR1 SGHRS, CDR2 YFSETQ. The CDR3 has 14 amino acids. The V end was cut by 5 bases, the J end by 0 bases, with 10 bases between. CDR3 sequence reads: CASRRGTSTDTQYF. The CDR3 region has the DNA TGCGCCAGCAGGAGAGGGACAAGCACAGATACGCAGTATTTT.

The chain carries TRBV4-1 and TRBJ2-3; TRBD2 aligns across 11 bases. The germline V gene encodes CDR1 MGHRA and CDR2 YSYEKL. The CDR3 runs 22 residues. V was clipped by 3 bases and J by 2 bases; unmatched bases: 22. As DNA, the CDR3 is TGCGCCAGCAGCCATTCCATGAGAGGGCACGGTGGGACTAGCGGTTACACAGATACGCAGTATTTT. It codes for CASSHSMRGHGGTSGYTDTQYF.

The rearrangement links TRBV7-8 to TRBJ2-1, with D hard to call. Germline V lookup: CDR1 SGHVS, CDR2 FQNEAQ. Trimming left V 4 bases short and J 13 bases short, with 26 bases between. This CDR3 contains 16 residues. This CDR3 is CASSSYDINSKMNQFF. In DNA form, the CDR3 reads TGTGCCAGCAGCTCCTATGACATCAACTCCAAGATGAACCAGTTCTTC.